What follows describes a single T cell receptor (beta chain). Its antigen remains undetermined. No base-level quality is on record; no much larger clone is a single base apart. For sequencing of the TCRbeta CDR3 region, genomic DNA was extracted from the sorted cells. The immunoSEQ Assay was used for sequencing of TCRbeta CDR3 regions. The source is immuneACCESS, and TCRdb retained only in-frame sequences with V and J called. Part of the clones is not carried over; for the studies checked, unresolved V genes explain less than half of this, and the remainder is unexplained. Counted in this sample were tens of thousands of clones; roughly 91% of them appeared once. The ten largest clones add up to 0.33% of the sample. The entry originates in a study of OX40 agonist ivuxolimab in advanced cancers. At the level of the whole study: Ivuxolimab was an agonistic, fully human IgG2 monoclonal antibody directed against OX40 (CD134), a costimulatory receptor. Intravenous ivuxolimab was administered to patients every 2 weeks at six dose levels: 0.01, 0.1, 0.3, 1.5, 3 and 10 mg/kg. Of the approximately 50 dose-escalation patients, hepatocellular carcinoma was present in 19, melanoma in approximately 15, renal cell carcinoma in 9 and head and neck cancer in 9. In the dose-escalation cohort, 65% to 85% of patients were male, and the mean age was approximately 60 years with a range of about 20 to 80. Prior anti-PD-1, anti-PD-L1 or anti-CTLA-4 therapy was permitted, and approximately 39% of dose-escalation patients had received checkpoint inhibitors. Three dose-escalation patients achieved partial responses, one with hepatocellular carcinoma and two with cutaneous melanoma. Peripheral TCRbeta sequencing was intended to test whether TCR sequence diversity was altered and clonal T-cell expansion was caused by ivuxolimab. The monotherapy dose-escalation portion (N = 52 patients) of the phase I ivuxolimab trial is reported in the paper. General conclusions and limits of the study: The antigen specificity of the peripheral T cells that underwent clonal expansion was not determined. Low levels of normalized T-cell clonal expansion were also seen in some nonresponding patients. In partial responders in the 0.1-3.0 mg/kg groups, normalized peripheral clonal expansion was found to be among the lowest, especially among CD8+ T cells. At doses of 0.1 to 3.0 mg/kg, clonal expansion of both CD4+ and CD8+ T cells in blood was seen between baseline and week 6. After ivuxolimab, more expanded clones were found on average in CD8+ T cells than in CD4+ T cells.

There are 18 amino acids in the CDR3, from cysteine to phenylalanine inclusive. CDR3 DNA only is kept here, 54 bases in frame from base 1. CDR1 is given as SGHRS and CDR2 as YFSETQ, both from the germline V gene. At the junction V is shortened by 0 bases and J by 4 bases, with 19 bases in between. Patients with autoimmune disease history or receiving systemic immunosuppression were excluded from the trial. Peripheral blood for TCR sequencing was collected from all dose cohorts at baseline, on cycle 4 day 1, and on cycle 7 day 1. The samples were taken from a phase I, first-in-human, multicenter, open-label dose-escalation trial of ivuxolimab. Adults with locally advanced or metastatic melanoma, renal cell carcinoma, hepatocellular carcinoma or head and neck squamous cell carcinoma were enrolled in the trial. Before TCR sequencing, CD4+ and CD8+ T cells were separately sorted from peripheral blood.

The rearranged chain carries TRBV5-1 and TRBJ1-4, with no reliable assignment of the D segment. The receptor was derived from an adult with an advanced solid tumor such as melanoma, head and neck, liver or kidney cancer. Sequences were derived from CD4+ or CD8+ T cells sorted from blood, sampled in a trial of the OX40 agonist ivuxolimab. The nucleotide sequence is TGCGCCAGCAGCTTGGGGGTTATTACCGGCGGAATTAATGAAAAACTGTTTTTT. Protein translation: CASSLGVITGGINEKLFF.